Listed below are T cell receptor beta chains from one sample, sequenced in a study of blood T cell repertoires in COVID-19. Data came from immunoSEQ multiplex PCR; TCRdb stores just in-frame clones and leaves some out. The sample includes approximately 200,000 clones, about four fifths of them seen just once. Sample: PBMCs or T cells enriched from blood (not recorded which). The receptors originated from a man in his 60s who had recovered from COVID-19. The CDR3 runs from the conserved cysteine through the conserved F or W. Fields, in order: V gene, D gene, clone size, J gene, CDR3 protein, CDR3 DNA. D genes are given only for firm matches. Expanded clones get a size class; other rows say once, few or many, or leave the size out.

TRBV2	-	-	TRBJ2-4	CASSEANRVAKNIQYF	TGTGCCAGCAGTGAAGCGAACAGGGTGGCCAAAAACATTCAGTACTTC
TRBV11-2	TRBD1	few	TRBJ1-2	CASSSRDRGEYGYTF	TGTGCCAGCAGCTCCCGGGACAGGGGGGAATATGGCTACACCTTC
TRBV19	-	-	TRBJ1-2	CASSSSAVAYGYTF	TGTGCCAGTAGTTCTTCGGCGGTCGCCTATGGCTACACCTTC
TRBV5-6	-	-	TRBJ2-2	CASSRLGTLNTGELFF	TGTGCCAGCAGCAGGTTAGGGACTCTGAACACCGGGGAGCTGTTTTTT
TRBV7-3	-	few	TRBJ2-2	CASSLHRNTGELFF	TGTGCCAGCAGCTTACACAGGAACACCGGGGAGCTGTTTTTT
TRBV7-3	-	-	TRBJ1-1	CASSRLENTEAFF	TGTGCCAGCAGTCGCCTAGAGAACACTGAAGCTTTCTTT
TRBV7-2	-	-	TRBJ1-3	CASSRGYGNTIYF	TGTGCCAGCAGTCGGGGGTATGGAAACACCATATATTTT
TRBV5-6	TRBD1	-	TRBJ2-3	CASSETGSSTDTQYF	TGTGCCAGCAGCGAGACAGGGAGTAGCACAGATACGCAGTATTTT
TRBV6-5	TRBD1	-	TRBJ1-2	CASSPDREPNYGYTF	TGTGCCAGCAGCCCAGACAGGGAACCTAACTATGGCTACACCTTC
TRBV30	TRBD1	-	TRBJ1-1	CAWSRDRNTEAFF	TGTGCCTGGAGCCGGGACAGAAACACTGAAGCTTTCTTT
TRBV27	TRBD1	-	TRBJ1-1	CASSLRQGAFEAFF	TGTGCCAGCAGTCTAAGACAGGGGGCTTTTGAAGCTTTCTTT
TRBV7-9	-	-	TRBJ1-1	CASSLSNTEAFF	TGTGCCAGCAGCTTATCTAACACTGAAGCTTTCTTT
TRBV27	TRBD2	once	TRBJ2-7	CASSFGGVSSYEQYF	TGTGCCAGCAGTTTCGGGGGGGTGAGCTCCTACGAGCAGTACTTC
TRBV3-1/TRBV3-2	-	-	TRBJ2-4	CASSHSVAKNIQYF	TGTGCCAGCAGCCACTCGGTAGCCAAAAACATTCAGTACTTC
TRBV2	-	-	TRBJ1-4	CASTRQNNNEKLFF	TGTGCCAGCACTAGACAGAACAATAATGAAAAACTGTTTTTT
TRBV21-1	-	-	TRBJ1-1	CASSKEGGGYHAEAFF	TGTGCCAGCAGCAAGGAGGGAGGGGGTTATCACGCTGAAGCTTTCTTT
TRBV9	TRBD2	-	TRBJ2-5	CASSVGGGALETQYF	TGTGCCAGCAGCGTAGGCGGGGGGGCGTTGGAGACCCAGTACTTC
TRBV18	TRBD1	few	TRBJ1-2	CASSPDREAGYTF	TGTGCCAGCTCACCCGACAGGGAAGCAGGCTACACCTTC
TRBV7-6	-	-	TRBJ2-5	CASSVQGSQETQYF	TGTGCCAGCAGCGTACAGGGTTCCCAAGAGACCCAGTACTTC
TRBV7-2	-	-	TRBJ2-6	CASSLRQFGANVLTF	TGTGCCAGCAGCTTGAGACAGTTTGGGGCCAACGTCCTGACTTTC
TRBV4-2	-	-	TRBJ1-3	CASSQGGQQVISGNTIYF	TGTGCCAGCAGCCAAGGTGGGCAGCAGGTTATCTCTGGAAACACCATATATTTT
TRBV10-1	-	-	TRBJ2-1	CASSESRARGIGNEQFF	TGCGCCAGCAGTGAGTCGAGGGCCAGGGGCATTGGCAATGAGCAGTTCTTC